This entry is about one TCR beta chain. The authors' processing: Amplification from reference gene primers served as the basis for estimated nucleated cell counts. Profiling relied on immunoSEQ multiplex PCR, and the TCRdb table lists in-frame clones only, not all of them. V, J and clone size are taken as reported in that table, and D and trimming were inferred from the DNA itself. The sample shows over 60,000 clones, 80% to 90% of them seen only once. The CDR3 has 15 amino acids. The V gene lost 6 bases and the J gene lost 6 bases, with 18 bases spanning the gap. Germline values: CDR1 MNHEY, CDR2 SVGAGI. This sample is part of a study of blood T cell repertoires in COVID-19. As for the study in general: Samples came from the United States, Italy and Spain, spanning acute and convalescent COVID-19. Sample material is recorded as cDNA or gDNA derived from T cells, B-cell-depleted T cells, or PBMCs.

This TCR was sampled from a man aged 40-49 years with acute or convalescent COVID-19. The V gene is TRBV6-5, the J gene TRBJ1-5; maybe TRBD1 (5 bases). The specimen sequenced was peripheral blood. CDR3 in DNA: TGTGCCAGCAGCCCCGAATGGGGGGGAAGTCAGCCCCAGCATTTT. Translation gives CASSPEWGGSQPQHF.